The table lists the clone carrying this TCR beta chain with a few counts. Its cognate antigen is unknown. This sample is part of a study of post-analysis software for immune sequencing data. Looking at the study overall: The courses of disease that were included comprised relapsing-remitting, secondary progressive and progressive-relapsing multiple sclerosis.

CDR3 length equals 16 residues. Germline-derived CDR1 and CDR2 are DFQATT and SNEGSKA (reference sequence). Libraries were made from TCR beta cDNA, and they carried unique molecular identifiers. It was from approximately 0.91 to 9.4 million T cells that about 540,000 cDNA molecules came. TCRdb ran MiXCR on the PCR reads and lists one entry per CDR3 protein. The data hold approximately 730,000 distinct CDR3 sequences, with approximately 30% observed a single time. Study conclusions and caveats: Included in a set of about 5 TRBV segments more frequent in patients than controls were TRBV5-6, TRBV5-1 and TRBV20-1.

Sequencing used blood. This chain uses TRBV20-1 with TRBJ2-5; D possibly corresponds to TRBD2 (5 bases). With the DNA end fitting TRBJ2-7 better, the J assignment may be wrong. The sequence was obtained from a girl aged 5-17 years with multiple sclerosis. The CDR3: CSARDLPSRRGGEQYF. CDR3 nucleotide sequence: TGCAGTGCTAGAGATCTCCCCTCGAGAAGAGGAGGCGAGCAGTACTTC.